A single sample is the source of the 7 T cell receptor beta chains below, sequenced in a study of spatial heterogeneity in lung cancer. Time point described: sample taken at primary tumor resection. Sequencing of whole RNA from tumor, nontumor lung or frozen PBMC involved no sorting. TCRdb reanalysed the 5' RACE reads using MiXCR and keeps one entry per CDR3 protein. The table lists around 63,000 distinct CDR3 sequences, approximately 8.9% of them singletons. The sequenced sample was PBMCs, obtained at surgery. Every receptor here comes from a female donor with early-stage non-small cell lung cancer.

This clonotype was observed at least ten times. The chain links TRBV5-6 to TRBJ2-2; D not resolved. V gave up 1 base and J gave up 3 bases, with 10 bases separating them. The CDR3 length is 15 residues. Germline V lookup: CDR1 SGHDT, CDR2 YYEEEE. The CDR3 DNA is TGTGCCAGCAGCTTGCGCCAGCTCTACACCGGGGAGCTGTTTTTT. This encodes CASSLRQLYTGELFF.

This sequence joins TRBV7-9 and TRBJ1-4; 12 bases align to TRBD1. Germline CDR1 is SEHNR and CDR2 is FQNEAQ (reference sequence). The CDR3 runs to 14 residues. J gave up 8 bases and V 5 bases, and 3 bases lay outside the gene matches. CDR3 nucleotide sequence: TGTGCCAGCAGCCGGGACAGGGGGCAGGAAAAACTGTTTTTT. Translating gives CASSRDRGQEKLFF.

The V gene is TRBV28, the J gene TRBJ1-2; 7 nucleotides agree with TRBD1. Germline trimming cut 10 bases from V and 5 bases from J; bases unmatched to any gene: 10. This CDR3 is 13 amino acids long. CDR1 and CDR2 (germline): MDHEN, SYDVKM. In DNA form, the CDR3 reads TGTGCCACCCGGGACAGTCGGACATATGGCTACACCTTC. As protein: CATRDSRTYGYTF.

This clonotype was seen ten or more times. This rearrangement joins TRBV14 to TRBJ1-2; the D gene is possibly TRBD1 (5 bases). From germline, CDR1 is SGHDN and CDR2 FVKESK. V gave up 4 bases and J gave up 4 bases, with 25 bases separating them. The CDR3 has 18 residues. The CDR3 loop reads CASSRQLPGRGQIYGYTF. In nucleotides, the CDR3 is TGTGCCAGCAGCCGCCAGCTTCCGGGACGGGGCCAAATCTATGGCTACACCTTC. Drawing the rest from reference TRBV14 and TRBJ1-2, the complete variable domain is EAGVTQFPSHSVIEKGQTVTLRCDPISGHDNLYWYRRVMGKEIKFLLHFVKESKQDESGMPNNRFLAERTGGTYSTLKVQPAELEDSGVYFCASSRQLPGRGQIYGYTFGSGTRLTVV.

The chain joins TRBV7-3 to TRBJ2-2; TRBD2 might be the D (7 bases). This CDR3 region has 16 residues. CDR1 SGHTA and CDR2 FQGTGA come from the germline V gene. The CDR3 sequence: CSSSTVEGGLTGELFF. CDR3 in DNA: TGTAGCAGCTCCACCGTGGAGGGGGGGCTTACCGGGGAGCTGTTTTTT.

The V gene is TRBV12-3 or TRBV12-4, the J gene TRBJ2-6; 10 nucleotides align to TRBD1. This CDR3 comprises 17 residues. With V trimmed by 4 bases and J by 2 bases, 5 bases remained unmatched. The CDR3 sequence: CASSSDRGRTGANVLTF. For the CDR3, the DNA is TGTGCCAGCAGTTCGGACAGGGGGAGGACTGGGGCCAACGTCCTGACTTTC.

This clonotype appeared a few times. V is TRBV10-3 and J is TRBJ1-1, with a possible D match to TRBD1 (5 bases). The CDR3 extends over 14 amino acids. Germline values: CDR1 ENHRY, CDR2 SYGVKD. V lost 6 bases and J 1 base, leaving 12 bases between the germline ends. DNA of the CDR3: TGTGCCATCAGAACCGGGACCCAGAACACTGAAGCTTTCTTT. It encodes CAIRTGTQNTEAFF.